The 8 T cell receptor beta chains below come from one sample, sequenced in a study of cytomegalovirus exposure and HLA in healthy donors. The PCR ran on 60 Vbeta and 13 Jbeta primers. The repertoire was sequenced with immunoSEQ multiplex PCR; TCRdb's copy has only in-frame clones and lacks some. The sample lists over 150,000 clones; over 70% were seen once. The sample comprised PBMCs. Receptor source: a woman in her 50s in good health and CMV-seropositive.

V gene TRBV7-9 combines with J gene TRBJ1-6; possibly TRBD1 for D (6 bases). Trimming took 5 bases from V and 0 from J, leaving 17 bases between them. This CDR3 is 18 amino acids long. CDR1 and CDR2 from the germline V gene are SEHNR and FQNEAQ (reference sequence). This CDR3 reads CASSRQVPFSSYNSPLHF. The CDR3 nucleotides read TGTGCCAGCAGCCGACAGGTTCCCTTTAGCTCCTATAATTCACCCCTCCACTTT.

V and J are TRBV27 and TRBJ2-5; D is possibly TRBD1 (7 bases). V lost 4 bases, J lost 5 bases, and 17 bases lay in between. CDR3 size: 15 residues. Germline V gives CDR1 MNHEY, CDR2 SMNVEV (reference sequence). CDR3 sequence: CASSSPGRGRETQYF. The CDR3 DNA follows: TGTGCCAGCAGTTCCCCGGGCAGGGGGAGGGAGACCCAGTACTTC.

This clone was seen a handful of times. The rearrangement links TRBV6-6 to TRBJ1-6, with TRBD1 matching 7 bases. CDR3 length: 14 residues. V lost 7 bases, J lost 9 bases, and 9 bases stayed unmatched. Germline-derived CDR1 and CDR2 are MNHNY and SVGAGI (reference sequence). The CDR3 DNA sequence: TGTGCCAGCATCATGGAGGGGGCAGGTTCACCCCTCCACTTT. This codes for CASIMEGAGSPLHF.

There are a few counts of this clone. The V gene is TRBV28, the J gene TRBJ1-4, with D possibly matching TRBD1 (6 bases). The CDR3 sequence is 15 residues long. Trimming left V 6 bases short and J 6 bases short, with 17 bases between. Per germline, CDR1 MDHEN and CDR2 SYDVKM. The chain's CDR3 is CASSSSDRGYEKLFF. The CDR3, as DNA: TGTGCCAGCAGCTCCTCGGACAGAGGATATGAAAAACTGTTTTTT.

J is TRBJ1-1 and V is TRBV6-6, with D unclear. The CDR3 extends over 13 amino acids. Germline CDR1 reads MNHNY; CDR2 reads SVGAGI (reference sequence). Deletions cut 8 bases from V and 0 bases from J, with 10 bases between. CDR3 bases: TGTGCCAGCCGGAGGGAGTTGAACACTGAAGCTTTCTTT. It translates to CASRRELNTEAFF.

This sequence joins TRBV4-3 and TRBJ2-7, with TRBD2 matching 8 bases. CDR3 length: 16 residues. V trimming: 1 base; J trimming: 3 bases; junction bases outside the gene matches: 8. CDR1 is LGHNA and CDR2 is YSLEER in the germline V gene. The CDR3 DNA reads as TGCGCCAGCAGCCAAGGGGCAGGGACTAGGGTCTACGAGCAGTACTTC. Residues: CASSQGAGTRVYEQYF.

The rearrangement joins TRBV4-3 to TRBJ2-2, with a tentative D call TRBD1 (6 bases). Between the trimmed V and J ends, which lost 4 bases and 1 base, there was a span of 10 bases. Germline assignment: CDR1 LGHNA and CDR2 YSLEER. The CDR3 has 15 residues. The CDR3 sequence is CASSPSDRNTGELFF. The CDR3 nucleotides read TGCGCCAGCAGCCCATCGGACAGGAACACCGGGGAGCTGTTTTTT.

A few counts support this clone. The chain has TRBV28 and TRBJ2-3, with 12 bases that match TRBD2. The trim removed 2 bases at V and 8 bases at J, leaving 5 bases unmatched. Germline CDR1 reads MDHEN; CDR2 reads SYDVKM. The CDR3 covers 15 residues. CDR3 DNA: TGTGCCAGCAGTTTAGGACTAGCGGGGCGTAGTACGCAGTATTTT. Its protein is CASSLGLAGRSTQYF. Drawing the rest from reference TRBV28 and TRBJ2-3, the complete variable domain is DVKVTQSSRYLVKRTGEKVFLECVQDMDHENMFWYRQDPGLGLRLIYFSYDVKMKEKGDIPEGYSVSREKKERFSLILESASTNQTSMYLCASSLGLAGRSTQYFGPGTRLTVL.